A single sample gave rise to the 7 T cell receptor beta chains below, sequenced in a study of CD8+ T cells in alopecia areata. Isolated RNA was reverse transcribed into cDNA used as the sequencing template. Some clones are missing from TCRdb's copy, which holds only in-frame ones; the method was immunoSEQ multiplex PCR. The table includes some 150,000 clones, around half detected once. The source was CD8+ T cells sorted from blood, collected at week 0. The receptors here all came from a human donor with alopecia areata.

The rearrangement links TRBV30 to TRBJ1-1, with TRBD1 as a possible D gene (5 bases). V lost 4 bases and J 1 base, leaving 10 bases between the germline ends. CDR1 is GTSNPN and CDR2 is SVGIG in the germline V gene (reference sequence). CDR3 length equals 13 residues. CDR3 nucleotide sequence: TGTGCCTGGAAGAGACAGTCGAACACTGAAGCTTTCTTT. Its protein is CAWKRQSNTEAFF.

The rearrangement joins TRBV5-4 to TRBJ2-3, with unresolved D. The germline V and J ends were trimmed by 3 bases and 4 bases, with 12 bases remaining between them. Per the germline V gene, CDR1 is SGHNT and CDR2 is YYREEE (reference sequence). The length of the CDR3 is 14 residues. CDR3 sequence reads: CASSYGWAADTQYF. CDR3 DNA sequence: TGTGCCAGCAGCTACGGATGGGCCGCAGATACGCAGTATTTT.

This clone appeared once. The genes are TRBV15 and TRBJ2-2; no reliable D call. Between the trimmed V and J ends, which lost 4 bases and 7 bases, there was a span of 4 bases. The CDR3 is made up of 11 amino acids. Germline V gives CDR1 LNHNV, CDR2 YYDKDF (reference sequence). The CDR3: CATSIGGELFF. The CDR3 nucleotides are TGTGCCACCAGCATTGGCGGGGAGCTGTTTTTT.

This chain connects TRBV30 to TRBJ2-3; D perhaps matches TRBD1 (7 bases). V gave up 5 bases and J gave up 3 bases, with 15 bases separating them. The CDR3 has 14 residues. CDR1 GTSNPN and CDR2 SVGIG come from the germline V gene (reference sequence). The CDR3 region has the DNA TGTGCCTGGGTCCAGGGGGGCCGGACAGATACGCAGTATTTT. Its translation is CAWVQGGRTDTQYF.

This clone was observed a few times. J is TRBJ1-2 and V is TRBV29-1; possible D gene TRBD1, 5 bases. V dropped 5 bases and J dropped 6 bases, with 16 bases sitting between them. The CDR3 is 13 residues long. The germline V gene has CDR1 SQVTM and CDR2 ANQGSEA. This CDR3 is CSVYISGSNGYTF. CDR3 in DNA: TGCAGCGTTTACATCTCAGGGAGCAATGGCTACACCTTC.

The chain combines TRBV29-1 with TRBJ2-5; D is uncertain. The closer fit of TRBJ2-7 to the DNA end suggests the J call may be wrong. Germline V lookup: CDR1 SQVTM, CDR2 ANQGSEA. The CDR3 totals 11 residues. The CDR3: CSVGGDYEQYF. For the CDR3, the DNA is TGCAGCGTTGGAGGAGACTACGAGCAGTACTTC.

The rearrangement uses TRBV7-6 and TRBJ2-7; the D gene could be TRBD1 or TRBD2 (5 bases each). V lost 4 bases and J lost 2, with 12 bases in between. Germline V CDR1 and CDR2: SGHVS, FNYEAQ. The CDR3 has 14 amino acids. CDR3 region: CASSSGTETYEQYF. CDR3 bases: TGTGCCAGCAGCTCCGGGACGGAAACCTACGAGCAGTACTTC.